Below, 32 T cell receptor beta chains from the same sample are listed, as sequenced in a study of T cells in Graves' hyperthyroidism and ophthalmopathy (dated by TCRdb to 2018 to 2020). Library generation was performed with multiplex PCR. Sequencing used an Illumina HiSeq 2000. TCR beta CDR3 regions were amplified from RNA transcripts. A first-round RT-PCR of the TCR CDR3 used the HTBI primer set with the Qiagen OneStep RT-PCR kit. Through fastp at Q25 and MiXCR, TCRdb rebuilt clones from the public reads, retaining in-frame beta chains. Every distinct CDR3 protein forms one entry, paired with its most common genes and DNA. This sample gives more than 350,000 distinct CDR3 sequences in total; about 16% of them show up just once. In total, the top ten clones hold 15% to 20% of the sample. The source material was blood. The receptors come from a woman aged 55 to 70 with Graves' ophthalmopathy.

This clonotype turned up a few times. The V gene is TRBV13, the J gene TRBJ2-7; TRBD2 matches at 13 bases. CDR3 size: 16 residues. The germline V gene has CDR1 PRHDT and CDR2 FYEKMQ (reference sequence). J gave up 2 bases and V 4 bases, and 5 bases lay outside the gene matches. CDR3 sequence reads: CASSSGTSGTTYEQYF. In DNA, the CDR3 is TGTGCCAGCAGCTCCGGGACTAGCGGGACGACCTACGAGCAGTACTTC.

V is TRBV24-1 and J is TRBJ1-5; D may be TRBD1 (6 bases). V gave up 5 bases and J gave up 9 bases, with 13 bases separating them. CDR3 length equals 13 residues. Germline V gene lookup returns CDR1 KGHDR and CDR2 SFDVKD. As DNA, the CDR3 is TGTGCCACCAGTGCGGGGGGCAGTCGGCCCCAGCATTTT. It encodes CATSAGGSRPQHF.

This clonotype showed up just a few times. A much bigger clone sits one base away, suggesting this may be a read error. The J gene is TRBJ1-5, the V gene TRBV28; D is uncertain. V lost 5 bases and J lost 10, with 24 bases in between. Germline-derived CDR1 and CDR2 are MDHEN and SYDVKM. The CDR3 has 16 amino acids. CDR3 protein: CASSPPKGFRVGPQHF. The CDR3 DNA reads as TGTGCCAGCAGTCCTCCGAAAGGTTTTCGGGTGGGCCCCCAGCATTTT.

At least ten counts were recorded for this clonotype. The chain is built from TRBV11-3 and TRBJ2-1, with D maybe TRBD2 (7 bases). The CDR3 covers 12 residues. CDR1 is SGHNT, CDR2 YENEEA, per germline. V shed 9 bases and J shed 9 bases, with 15 bases lying between them. CDR3 bases: TGTGCCAGGGGGGGCGGGGGTGGTGAGCAGTTCTTC. It yields the protein CARGGGGGEQFF. Filled out from reference TRBV11-3 and TRBJ2-1, the complete variable domain reads EAGVVQSPRYKIIEKKQPVAFWCNPISGHNTLYWYLQNLGQGPELLIRYENEEAVDDSQLPKDRFSAERLKGVDSTLKIQPAELGDSAVYLCARGGGGGEQFFGPGTRLTVL.

This chain joins TRBV19 and TRBJ1-5; 10 bases match TRBD1. Germline loops: CDR1 LNHDA, CDR2 SQIVND (reference sequence). V lost 4 bases to trimming and J lost 9 bases; unmatched junction nucleotides: 3. The CDR3 spans 13 residues. The CDR3 DNA reads as TGTGCCAGTAGTACGACAGGGGGCTTGCCCCAGCATTTT. Translation: CASSTTGGLPQHF.

As regards this clonotype: A read error may be the cause here, since a much bigger clone is one base away. The chain is built from TRBV2 and TRBJ1-5, with D possibly being TRBD1 (5 bases). The CDR3 loop spans 17 amino acids. V shed 0 bases and J shed 7 bases, with 19 bases lying between them. Germline-derived CDR1 and CDR2 are SNHLY and FYNNEI. The CDR3 coding sequence is TGTGCCAGCAGTGAAGCGAGGGGCCCGGCACTCAAGCAGCCCCAGCATTTT. Its translation is CASSEARGPALKQPQHF.

The sample holds many counts of this clonotype. The chain carries TRBV12-3 or TRBV12-4 and TRBJ1-2; tentative D call: TRBD1 (5 bases). Trimming stripped 7 bases from V and 8 bases from J, with 11 bases between. CDR3 length equals 11 residues. The CDR3 region has the DNA TGTGCCAGCACCCGGGGGTACGGCTACACCTTC. Encoded protein: CASTRGYGYTF.

This clonotype showed up just a few times. This chain links TRBV28 with TRBJ2-5, with D possibly matching TRBD2 (5 bases). This CDR3 comprises 13 residues. The ends were cut back, 5 bases at V and 7 bases at J, with 14 bases in the middle. Germline values: CDR1 MDHEN, CDR2 SYDVKM. This CDR3 is CASSPGVEGTQYF. In DNA, the CDR3 is TGTGCCAGCAGTCCCGGGGTAGAGGGGACCCAGTACTTC.

This clonotype was seen more than once but under ten times. The V and J genes are TRBV6-1 and TRBJ2-3; D is ambiguous. Germline CDR1 reads MNHNS; CDR2 reads SASEGT. This CDR3 comprises 13 residues. V was trimmed by 4 bases and J by 2 bases, leaving 7 bases between them. The CDR3 sequence: CASSAEATDTQYF. For the CDR3, the DNA is TGTGCCAGCAGTGCCGAGGCCACAGATACGCAGTATTTT.

This clonotype came up many times. This chain links TRBV3-1 with TRBJ2-1; 10 nucleotides match TRBD2. The length of the CDR3 is 17 residues. Germline CDR1 reads LGHDT; CDR2 reads YNNKEL (reference sequence). The junction had 11 bases not matched to a gene; V was cut back by 5 bases and J by 4 bases. The CDR3 nucleotides are TGTGCCAGCAGCTCTCGAGTTGGACTAGCGGTATACAATGAGCAGTTCTTC. Its translation is CASSSRVGLAVYNEQFF.

This clonotype was recorded many times. One end of the junction is discordant with germline, which a read error may explain. This CDR3 reads CASILSPGTGNTEAFF. CDR3 bases: TGTGCCAGCATTTTATCCCCCGGGACAGGGAACACTGAAGCTTTCTTT. The chain employs TRBV27 and TRBJ1-1, with 8 bases aligning to TRBD1. Germline V gives CDR1 MNHEY, CDR2 SMNVEV (reference sequence). CDR3 length equals 16 residues.

This clonotype was found many times. The CDR3 is CSARPNRGGVNTEAFF. Here the CDR3 DNA reads TGCAGTGCTAGACCTAACAGGGGTGGGGTGAACACTGAAGCTTTCTTT. V is TRBV20-1 and J is TRBJ1-1, with 7 bases matching TRBD1. The CDR3 consists of 16 residues. The trim removed 2 bases at V and 0 bases at J, leaving 9 bases unmatched. Germline CDR1 DFQATT, CDR2 SNEGSKA (reference sequence).

This chain joins TRBV7-9 and TRBJ2-1; D remains unclear. The germline gives CDR1 SEHNR, CDR2 FQNEAQ (reference sequence). The V gene lost 6 bases and the J gene lost 6 bases, with 18 bases spanning the gap. This CDR3 is built from 15 residues. CDR3 amino acids: CASRPWTKYLNEQFF. In DNA, the CDR3 is TGTGCCAGCAGGCCCTGGACCAAATACCTCAATGAGCAGTTCTTC.

The table lists this clonotype with a few counts. This rearrangement joins TRBV2 to TRBJ2-2; 10 bases align to TRBD2. The J segment lost 4 bases and the V segment lost 8 bases, leaving 7 bases of the junction unmatched. The CDR3 loop spans 15 amino acids. Germline loops: CDR1 SNHLY, CDR2 FYNNEI. The CDR3 region has the DNA TGTGCCAGCGGGAGCGGGAGGGCGGGCACCGGGGAGCTGTTTTTT. As protein: CASGSGRAGTGELFF.

The rearrangement joins TRBV5-4 to TRBJ2-2; TRBD2 is a possible D gene (7 bases). Trimming stripped 1 base from V and 7 bases from J, with 11 bases between. This CDR3 has 14 residues. Germline values: CDR1 SGHNT, CDR2 YYREEE (reference sequence). The chain's CDR3 is CASSLRGGIGELFF. For the CDR3, the DNA is TGTGCCAGCAGCTTGCGCGGGGGCATCGGGGAGCTGTTTTTT.

Ten or more counts support this clonotype. The gene calls are TRBV6-1 and TRBJ2-7, with TRBD2 matching 11 bases. Per germline, CDR1 MNHNS and CDR2 SASEGT. V shed 6 bases and J 2 bases; nucleotides not matched to a gene: 6. The CDR3 contains 15 residues. The CDR3 is CASRRGLADAYEQYF. The CDR3 coding sequence is TGTGCCAGCAGACGGGGACTAGCGGACGCCTACGAGCAGTACTTC.

This clonotype was recorded a few times. The chain joins TRBV18 to TRBJ2-5; D is possibly TRBD1 (6 bases). Germline V gene data show CDR1 as KGHSH and CDR2 as LQKENI. Trimming left V 3 bases short and J 6 bases short, with 17 bases between. The CDR3 spans 15 residues. CDR3 region: CASSPGTPRQKTQYF. CDR3 DNA: TGTGCCAGCTCACCCGGGACACCCCGGCAAAAGACCCAGTACTTC.

This clonotype was picked up many times. V is TRBV5-1 and J is TRBJ2-2, with unresolved D. Between the trimmed V and J ends, which lost 3 bases and 1 base, there was a span of 7 bases. Germline CDR1 SGHRS, CDR2 YFSETQ. The CDR3 is made up of 14 amino acids. The CDR3 coding sequence is TGCGCCAGCAGCTACGGAGAGAACACCGGGGAGCTGTTTTTT. This sequence encodes CASSYGENTGELFF.

J is TRBJ2-5 and V is TRBV10-3, with TRBD2 identical over 8 bases. Germline V gene sequence: CDR1 ENHRY, CDR2 SYGVKD. J lost 5 bases, V lost 2 bases, and 1 base had no gene match. The CDR3 has 13 residues. The CDR3 DNA reads as TGTGCCATCAGTGAGAAGCGGGGGGAGACCCAGTACTTC. Its translation is CAISEKRGETQYF.

A remark on this clonotype: This may come from a read error, since a much larger clone is one base off. The CDR3 here is CAWKWGIANTGGLFF. CDR3 sequence (DNA): TGTGCCTGGAAATGGGGGATTGCGAACACCGGGGGGCTGTTTTTT. The chain uses TRBV30 and TRBJ2-2; a possible D gene is TRBD2 (6 bases). The germline gives CDR1 GTSNPN, CDR2 SVGIG (reference sequence). This CDR3 contains 15 residues. Drawing the rest from reference TRBV30 and TRBJ2-2, the complete variable domain is SQTIHQWPATLVQPVGSPLSLECTVEGTSNPNLYWYRQAAGRGLQLLFYSVGIGQISSEVPQNLSASRPQDRQFILSSKKLLLSDSGFYLCAWKWGIANTGGLFFGEGSRLTVL.

In this sample, this clonotype turned up a few times. At one end, the junction sequence differs from germline, possibly due to a read error. The chain employs TRBV29-1 and TRBJ2-5; no clear D. Germline CDR1 is SQVTM and CDR2 is ANQGSEA. The CDR3 has 13 amino acids. The chain's CDR3 is CSVERQVQETRYF. Here the CDR3 DNA reads TGCAGCGTTGAGCGGCAGGTCCAAGAGACCCGGTACTTC.

This clonotype was counted ten times or more. J is TRBJ2-5 and V is TRBV12-3 or TRBV12-4; 10 positions match TRBD1. This CDR3 comprises 16 residues. Losses at the gene ends were 5 bases for V and 1 base for J; bases not matched to a gene: 7. CDR3 bases: TGTGCCAGCAGTCCTAGGGACAGGGGCCCCCAAGAGACCCAGTACTTC. Encoded protein: CASSPRDRGPQETQYF.

Many counts were recorded for this clonotype. The chain combines TRBV12-3 or TRBV12-4 with TRBJ2-5, with TRBD2 matching over 8 bases. The CDR3 totals 17 residues. Losses at the gene ends were 1 base for V and 5 bases for J; bases not matched to a gene: 12. The CDR3 nucleotides are TGTGCCAGCAGTTTAGGGGCGGGTGCCCCGGGAGGGGAGACCCAGTACTTC. Translating it yields CASSLGAGAPGGETQYF.

This chain links TRBV15 with TRBJ2-7; 9 nucleotides line up with TRBD1. This CDR3 comprises 17 residues. Germline CDR1 LNHNV, CDR2 YYDKDF (reference sequence). Trimming cost V 1 base and J 0 bases; bases outside gene matches: 7. Written as DNA, the CDR3 is TGTGCCACCAGCAGAGGAAACAGGGGGCAGAGCTCCTACGAGCAGTACTTC. Its protein is CATSRGNRGQSSYEQYF.

This clonotype was counted at least ten times. The CDR3 DNA reads as TGCGCCAGCAGTGGACAGGGGCACTACGAGCAGTACTTC. Amino acid sequence: CASSGQGHYEQYF. The chain is built from TRBV10-1 and TRBJ2-7; 8 bases match TRBD1. Trimming removed 4 bases from V and 3 bases from J; junction bases left unmatched: 2. The CDR3 length is 13 residues. From germline, CDR1 is WNHNN and CDR2 SYGVQD (reference sequence).

The chain couples TRBV9 to TRBJ2-5, with D tentatively TRBD2 (5 bases). V dropped 3 bases and J dropped 4 bases, with 13 bases sitting between them. Germline lookup yields CDR1 SGDLS and CDR2 YYNGEE. CDR3 length equals 14 residues. CDR3 residues: CASSGTPERETQYF. CDR3 nucleotide sequence: TGTGCCAGCAGCGGGACTCCTGAGCGAGAGACCCAGTACTTC.

There are a few counts of this clonotype. The chain employs TRBV28 and TRBJ2-3, with D possibly TRBD2 on 7 matching bases. This CDR3 has 15 residues. Trimming took off 6 bases at V and 1 base at J, with 14 bases between the two ends. CDR1 and CDR2 (germline): MDHEN, SYDVKM. DNA for the CDR3: TGTGCCAGCAGAAGGGGGGGGCAGGGCACAGATACGCAGTATTTT. This codes for CASRRGGQGTDTQYF.

This clonotype has ten or more counts. This sequence joins TRBV5-1 and TRBJ2-5, with D tentatively TRBD2 (5 bases). The CDR3 is 15 residues long. V lost 0 bases to trimming and J lost 2 bases, with 11 bases between them. The germline V gene has CDR1 SGHRS and CDR2 YFSETQ. CDR3: CASSLAGEIQETQYF. The CDR3 coding sequence is TGCGCCAGCAGCTTGGCCGGGGAGATTCAAGAGACCCAGTACTTC.

About this clonotype itself: Possible read error: a much larger clone is one base away. The chain couples TRBV28 to TRBJ2-3; tentative D call: TRBD2 (6 bases). Germline loops: CDR1 MDHEN, CDR2 SYDVKM. This CDR3 is 15 amino acids long. Trimming stripped 3 bases from V and 4 bases from J, with 14 bases between. In nucleotides, the CDR3 is TGTGCCAGCAGTTTCTACAGGCGGGGCCCAGATACGCAGTATTTT. This sequence encodes CASSFYRRGPDTQYF.

This clonotype was detected ten times or more. V is TRBV7-8 and J is TRBJ2-5; 9 nucleotides agree with TRBD1. CDR1 and CDR2 from the germline V gene are SGHVS and FQNEAQ. This CDR3 has 16 residues. V shed 3 bases and J 2 bases; nucleotides not matched to a gene: 7. CDR3 sequence (DNA): TGTGCCAGCAGCTTGGTTGGGGGACAGGGACAAGAGACCCAGTACTTC. Translating gives CASSLVGGQGQETQYF.

This clonotype was recorded at least ten times. The chain couples TRBV5-1 to TRBJ2-2, with 9 bases lining up with TRBD1. This CDR3 is built from 17 residues. Germline lookup yields CDR1 SGHRS and CDR2 YFSETQ. J gave up 7 bases and V 4 bases, and 14 bases lay outside the gene matches. The CDR3 protein is CASSPVPRDRAGGELFF. The CDR3, as DNA: TGCGCCAGCAGCCCGGTTCCTAGGGACAGGGCTGGCGGGGAGCTGTTTTTT.

V and J are TRBV12-3 or TRBV12-4 and TRBJ1-1; 7 bases match TRBD1. This CDR3 is 12 amino acids long. The ends lost 6 bases at V and 8 bases at J; junction bases unmatched: 6. The CDR3 sequence is CASSLPGQEAFF. The CDR3 DNA reads TGTGCCAGCAGCCTTCCGGGACAGGAAGCTTTCTTT.